These 26 T cell receptor beta chains were sequenced from one sample in a study of human T cells and chemical hapten exposure. This sample's time point: patch test 3, about 24 weeks after DPC sensitization. Treatment: therapeutic diphenylcyclopropenone sensitization with weekly scalp DPC. TCRdb ran MiXCR on the RACE reads and lists one entry per CDR3 protein. Of about 190,000 distinct CDR3 sequences in the sample, under 25% were seen once. The material was whole blood, obtained in connection with sensitization to the hapten diphenylcyclopropenone (DPC). The receptor source for this set is a woman in her thirties or forties with alopecia areata. Some clones in this sample may be carry-over from other donors' samples.

The chain is built from TRBV7-8 and TRBJ2-3; 11 nucleotides match TRBD2. The germline V gene encodes CDR1 SGHVS and CDR2 FQNEAQ. The CDR3 contains 17 residues. V was pared by 5 bases and J by 0 bases, with 7 bases of the junction left unmatched. The DNA of the CDR3 is TGTGCCAGCAGCCGACGGACTAGCGGGTCTAGCACAGATACGCAGTATTTT. Amino acids: CASSRRTSGSSTDTQYF. Looking up the rest from reference TRBV7-8 and TRBJ2-3 gives the full variable domain: GAGVSQSPRYKVAKRGQDVALRCDPISGHVSLFWYQQALGQGPEFLTYFQNEAQLDKSGLPSDRFFAERPEGSVSTLKIQRTQQEDSAVYLCASSRRTSGSSTDTQYFGPGTRLTVL.

This clonotype was counted only a few times. The chain is built from TRBV20-1 and TRBJ2-1, with a tentative D call TRBD2 (5 bases). Germline assignment: CDR1 DFQATT and CDR2 SNEGSKA (reference sequence). Trimming took off 0 bases at V and 8 bases at J, with 14 bases between the two ends. The CDR3 is 14 residues long. CDR3 protein: CSARDARVGDEQFF. The CDR3 DNA sequence: TGCAGTGCTAGAGATGCGAGGGTTGGGGATGAGCAGTTCTTC.

V usage is TRBV6-5 and J usage is TRBJ2-7; possible D gene TRBD2, 6 bases. V lost 2 bases to trimming and J lost 7 bases, with 6 bases between them. The germline V gene encodes CDR1 MNHEY and CDR2 SVGAGI. CDR3 length: 11 residues. The CDR3 sequence: CASSYGGEQYF. The CDR3 DNA reads TGTGCCAGCAGTTACGGGGGGGAGCAGTACTTC.

The rearrangement links TRBV9 to TRBJ1-6; the D is unclear. Germline CDR1 SGDLS, CDR2 YYNGEE. V dropped 0 bases and J dropped 0 bases, with 7 bases sitting between them. The CDR3 extends over 16 amino acids. The CDR3 reads CASSVDGPSYNSPLHF. The CDR3, as DNA: TGTGCCAGCAGCGTAGATGGCCCCTCCTATAATTCACCCCTCCACTTT.

Only a few counts were recorded for this clonotype. The gene calls are TRBV5-1 and TRBJ2-1, with TRBD1 as a possible D gene (6 bases). The ends were cut back, 3 bases at V and 7 bases at J, with 14 bases in the middle. The CDR3 is 14 residues long. The germline V gene has CDR1 SGHRS and CDR2 YFSETQ. CDR3 nucleotide sequence: TGCGCCAGCAGCTCCCCGGGACAACGTAATGAGCAGTTCTTC. This gives the protein CASSSPGQRNEQFF. Drawing the rest from reference TRBV5-1 and TRBJ2-1, the complete variable domain is KAGVTQTPRYLIKTRGQQVTLSCSPISGHRSVSWYQQTPGQGLQFLFEYFSETQRNKGNFPGRFSGRQFSNSRSEMNVSTLELGDSALYLCASSSPGQRNEQFFGPGTRLTVL.

The sample holds a few counts of this clonotype. The chain recombines TRBV11-2 with TRBJ2-7; a weak D match, TRBD1 (6 bases). CDR3 length equals 16 residues. The germline V gene has CDR1 SGHAT and CDR2 FQNNGV. Trimming left V 5 bases short and J 2 bases short, with 19 bases between. The CDR3 coding sequence is TGTGCCAGCAGCGCCCGCTATCGGGACACCCCCTACGAGCAGTACTTC. Translation: CASSARYRDTPYEQYF.

This clonotype has just a few counts. The gene calls are TRBV12-3 or TRBV12-4 and TRBJ1-4; D is undetermined. This CDR3 has 12 amino acids. Trimming removed 0 bases at V and 8 bases at J, with 4 bases between. The CDR3, as DNA: TGTGCCAGCAGTTTAGCGGACGAAAAACTGTTTTTT. Amino acids: CASSLADEKLFF.

This rearrangement joins TRBV9 to TRBJ2-5; the D is unclear. Deletions cut 0 bases from V and 4 bases from J, with 10 bases between. The CDR3 is 14 amino acids. The germline CDR1 and CDR2 sequences are SGDLS and YYNGEE. As DNA, the CDR3 is TGTGCCAGCAGCGTAGAGAGGTTAGGAGAGACCCAGTACTTC. This translates into CASSVERLGETQYF. The complete variable domain, with remaining parts taken from reference TRBV9 and TRBJ2-5, reads DSGVTQTPKHLITATGQRVTLRCSPRSGDLSVYWYQQSLDQGLQFLIQYYNGEERAKGNILERFSAQQFPDLHSELNLSSLELGDSALYFCASSVERLGETQYFGPGTRLLVL.

This clonotype turned up a few times. V gene TRBV29-1 combines with J gene TRBJ2-7, with D possibly matching TRBD1 (7 bases). The CDR3 is 13 residues long. Germline lookup yields CDR1 SQVTM and CDR2 ANQGSEA. V dropped 4 bases and J dropped 1 base, with 11 bases sitting between them. The CDR3 here is CSVVGGQSYEQYF. Here the CDR3 DNA reads TGCAGCGTTGTGGGGGGACAGTCCTACGAGCAGTACTTC.

This clonotype was picked up many times. This chain connects TRBV4-2 to TRBJ1-1; D not certain. The V end lost 0 bases, the J end lost 6 bases, and 14 bases lay between the germline ends. This CDR3 is built from 15 residues. Germline CDR1 is LGHNA and CDR2 is YNFKEQ. The chain's CDR3 is CASSQDQGFGAEAFF. The CDR3 DNA reads TGTGCCAGCAGCCAAGATCAAGGGTTTGGAGCTGAAGCTTTCTTT.

The chain has TRBV7-3 and TRBJ1-1; D ambiguous. Germline assignment: CDR1 SGHTA and CDR2 FQGTGA. This CDR3 has 14 amino acids. Trimming cost V 5 bases and J 1 base, with 11 bases left between them. CDR3 sequence (DNA): TGTGCCAGCAGCGCAAGTCCGGGGAACACTGAAGCTTTCTTT. This translates into CASSASPGNTEAFF.

The chain has TRBV28 and TRBJ1-5; D is perhaps TRBD1 (5 bases). V dropped 8 bases and J dropped 6 bases, with 17 bases sitting between them. The CDR3 sequence is 14 residues long. Looked up from germline, CDR1 is MDHEN and CDR2 is SYDVKM. The CDR3 DNA sequence: TGTGCCAGCGGGGCCCCCGGGAATGGTCAGCCCCAGCATTTT. Its protein product is CASGAPGNGQPQHF.

V usage is TRBV6-5 and J usage is TRBJ2-1, with D unclear. The ends were cut back, 0 bases at V and 6 bases at J, with 12 bases in the middle. This CDR3 has 15 amino acids. CDR1 is MNHEY and CDR2 is SVGAGI in the germline V gene. DNA for the CDR3: TGTGCCAGCAGTTACTCGAAGGGCCCCTTCAATGAGCAGTTCTTC. This encodes CASSYSKGPFNEQFF.

This clonotype showed up just a few times. V and J are TRBV10-3 and TRBJ2-3, with D perhaps matching TRBD1 (6 bases). Germline CDR1 and CDR2: ENHRY and SYGVKD. CDR3 size: 12 residues. V was trimmed by 4 bases and J by 11 bases, leaving 13 bases between them. CDR3 protein: CAISGGNREQYF. The CDR3 DNA is TGTGCCATCAGTGGGGGGAACAGGGAGCAGTATTTT.

V gene TRBV18 combines with J gene TRBJ2-5, with no clear D. Germline V gives CDR1 KGHSH, CDR2 LQKENI. V lost 2 bases and J 0 bases, leaving 10 bases between the germline ends. The CDR3 loop spans 15 amino acids. CDR3 DNA sequence: TGTGCCAGCTCACCATTGCAGCGATACCAAGAGACCCAGTACTTC. Amino acid sequence: CASSPLQRYQETQYF.

DNA of the CDR3: TGTGCCAGCAGTGAAGGGCGGCAGCCCCAGCATTTT. It translates to CASSEGRQPQHF. V and J are TRBV6-1 and TRBJ1-5, with D uncertain. The CDR3 is 12 amino acids. Trimming took 1 base from V and 7 from J, leaving 5 bases between them. Germline CDR1 reads MNHNS; CDR2 reads SASEGT.

This chain links TRBV5-1 with TRBJ2-1; 16 bases are shared with TRBD2. V was clipped by 4 bases and J by 10 bases; unmatched bases: 5. The CDR3 has 15 residues. Germline V gene lookup returns CDR1 SGHRS and CDR2 YFSETQ. The CDR3 loop reads CASSLQGLAGGEQFF. CDR3 in DNA: TGCGCCAGCAGCCTGCAGGGACTAGCGGGAGGGGAGCAGTTCTTC.

There are a few counts of this clonotype. The chain recombines TRBV9 with TRBJ2-3, with TRBD1 matching over 9 bases. Looked up from germline, CDR1 is SGDLS and CDR2 is YYNGEE. CDR3 length: 16 amino acids. V trimming: 0 bases; J trimming: 4 bases; junction bases outside the gene matches: 6. In nucleotides, the CDR3 is TGTGCCAGCAGCGTAGCGGGGGGACAGGGCCCAGATACGCAGTATTTT. Its protein product is CASSVAGGQGPDTQYF.

J is TRBJ1-4 and V is TRBV7-9; TRBD1 matches at 11 bases. V lost 5 bases to trimming and J lost 5 bases; unmatched junction nucleotides: 4. The germline gives CDR1 SEHNR, CDR2 FQNEAQ (reference sequence). The CDR3 spans 15 residues. DNA for the CDR3: TGTGCCAGCAGCCCGCGGGACAGGGGGAATGAAAAACTGTTTTTT. It specifies CASSPRDRGNEKLFF. The entire variable domain, with the rest obtained from reference TRBV7-9 and TRBJ1-4, is as follows: DTGVSQNPRHKITKRGQNVTFRCDPISEHNRLYWYRQTLGQGPEFLTYFQNEAQLEKSRLLSDRFSAERPKGSFSTLEIQRTEQGDSAMYLCASSPRDRGNEKLFFGSGTQLSVL.

V and J are TRBV2 and TRBJ2-1; 14 bases line up with TRBD2. With 8 bases clipped from V and 4 bases from J, the junction kept 7 bases outside the gene matches. The CDR3 totals 16 residues. The germline CDR1 and CDR2 sequences are SNHLY and FYNNEI. In DNA, the CDR3 is TGTGCCAGCCCCCTCCGACTAGCGGGAGGGTACAATGAGCAGTTCTTC. Translated: CASPLRLAGGYNEQFF.

This clonotype was detected only a few times. V is TRBV24-1 and J is TRBJ1-5; possibly TRBD1 for D (5 bases). Trimming left V 9 bases short and J 7 bases short, with 12 bases between. Germline V gene data show CDR1 as KGHDR and CDR2 as SFDVKD. The CDR3 is 12 residues long. The CDR3 nucleotides are TGTGCCACCGCAGGGATCGGACAGCCCCAGCATTTT. Translated: CATAGIGQPQHF.

The chain is built from TRBV5-1 and TRBJ1-5, with D possibly matching TRBD1 (6 bases). This CDR3 contains 15 residues. Germline CDR1 reads SGHRS; CDR2 reads YFSETQ. Trimming cost V 0 bases and J 7 bases, with 14 bases left between them. The CDR3 nucleotides read TGCGCCAGCAGCTTGGGGACGCTACAGGGCCAGCCCCAGCATTTT. Translated: CASSLGTLQGQPQHF.

This clonotype was detected a few times. This rearrangement joins TRBV20-1 to TRBJ2-2; D is unclear. Trimming removed 3 bases at V and 5 bases at J, with 10 bases between. Looked up from germline, CDR1 is DFQATT and CDR2 is SNEGSKA (reference sequence). This CDR3 comprises 13 residues. The CDR3 DNA reads as TGCAGTGCTAGGAACCACGGGACCGGGGAGCTGTTTTTT. This encodes CSARNHGTGELFF.

There are a few counts of this clonotype. This chain connects TRBV25-1 to TRBJ2-7; 11 bases line up with TRBD2. Germline CDR1 and CDR2: MGHDK and SYGVNS. The CDR3 extends over 16 amino acids. The trim removed 0 bases at V and 6 bases at J, leaving 7 bases unmatched. CDR3 loop: CASSEYSGLAGREQYF. CDR3 DNA sequence: TGTGCCAGCAGTGAATATTCCGGACTAGCGGGCCGCGAGCAGTACTTC.

There are a few counts of this clonotype. This sequence joins TRBV20-1 and TRBJ1-1, with 8 nucleotides matching TRBD1. Germline loops: CDR1 DFQATT, CDR2 SNEGSKA (reference sequence). The trim removed 6 bases at V and 4 bases at J, leaving 13 bases unmatched. The CDR3 consists of 15 residues. The DNA for the CDR3 is TGCAGTGCCCAAGACAGGGGTACGGTGGGCACTGAAGCTTTCTTT. As protein: CSAQDRGTVGTEAFF.

This clonotype was found a few times. The rearrangement uses TRBV20-1 and TRBJ2-5; TRBD2 aligns across 7 bases. CDR3 length: 13 residues. V dropped 5 bases and J dropped 2; count of bases not matched to a gene: 5. Germline V lookup: CDR1 DFQATT, CDR2 SNEGSKA (reference sequence). In DNA form, the CDR3 reads TGCAGTGCTCCCCGGGGAGGGCAAGAGACCCAGTACTTC. It is translated as CSAPRGGQETQYF.